This TCR beta chain was recorded in a study of T cells in Graves' hyperthyroidism and ophthalmopathy. The V end lost 3 bases, the J end lost 7 bases, and 19 bases lay between the germline ends. Germline loops: CDR1 ENHRY, CDR2 SYGVKD. The CDR3 length is 15 residues. The table lists this clonotype with many counts. Its specificity is not known. Study-wide findings and caveats: Most expanded thyroid clonotypes above 0.001 recurred in blood.

The source material, RNA transcripts, was used to amplify TCR beta CDR3 regions. The primer set for the first-round RT-PCR of the TCR CDR3 was HTBI. TCRdb re-called the multiplex PCR reads through MiXCR, storing one row per CDR3 protein. The data contain around 250,000 distinct CDR3 sequences, just over 14% of them singletons. The sample comprised blood. The chain links TRBV10-3 to TRBJ2-7, with D possibly matching TRBD2 (6 bases). This receptor was taken from a woman aged 40 to 50 with Graves' hyperthyroidism that later progressed to Graves' ophthalmopathy. CDR3 nucleotides: TGTGCCATCAGTGACCTCCCCCAGGCGCTAGCGGAGCAGTACTTC. Its protein product is CAISDLPQALAEQYF.